This entry features one TCR beta chain sequence. CDR3 length: 16 amino acids. Germline-derived CDR1 and CDR2 are LNHNV and YYDKDF (reference sequence). After removal of 8 bases from V and 6 bases from J, the junction contained 15 bases not matched to a gene. TCRdb independently ran MiXCR on the RT-PCR reads; one entry per CDR3 protein. Here the sample spans more than 600,000 distinct CDR3 sequences, 12% to 15% being singletons. This sequence joins TRBV15 and TRBJ2-2; 7 bases agree with TRBD2. The clonotype originates from a female donor in good health, serving as a healthy control. Sequencing used memory CD4+ T cells from blood. The CDR3 DNA follows: TGTGCCACCCGTCCAGGAGGGAGGGCCTCGTCCGGGGAGCTGTTTTTT. Translating gives CATRPGGRASSGELFF.